This TCR beta chain was identified during a study of metastatic and nonmetastatic thyroid tumors. Every patient was untreated before thyroid surgery. TCRdb reanalyzed the PCR reads with MiXCR. The sample consists of around 61,000 clones, 25% to 35% of them appearing once. This clone was seen only a few times. This sequence was found in a female donor with papillary thyroid cancer or a benign thyroid nodule (not recorded which). Some clones in this sample may be carry-over from other donors' samples. Sequencing input: blood.

The CDR3 protein is CASSYQSGGQETQYF. CDR3 DNA: TGTGCCAGCAGTTACCAATCAGGGGGGCAAGAGACCCAGTACTTC. The chain carries TRBV6-2 or TRBV6-3 and TRBJ2-5, with a weak D call TRBD1 (7 bases). From germline, CDR1 is MNHEY and CDR2 SVGEGT. V was pared by 2 bases and J by 2 bases, with 12 bases between. The CDR3 totals 15 residues.